The entry below gives a single TCR beta chain sequence along with its context. TCRdb's table, derived via immunoSEQ multiplex PCR, lists solely in-frame clones and lacks some. The sample shows 150,000 to 200,000 clones, 75% to 85% of them seen only once. This sample was included in a study of blood T cell repertoires in COVID-19. Sequenced: peripheral blood. This TCR was sampled from a human donor in a cohort sampled during active COVID-19.

The CDR3 region is CASSYNGGGNQPQHF. CDR3 DNA sequence: TGTGCCAGCAGTTACAACGGGGGAGGCAATCAGCCCCAGCATTTT. The chain joins TRBV6-6 to TRBJ1-5, with a possible D match to TRBD1 (5 bases). Germline V gene lookup returns CDR1 MNHNY and CDR2 SVGAGI (reference sequence). CDR3 length: 15 amino acids. The ends were cut back, 2 bases at V and 2 bases at J, with 10 bases in the middle.